This TCR beta chain is from a study of blood T cells in healthy people across ages. With a J-beta primer mix and a sample-barcoded 5' primer, a second PCR ran about 7 to 12 cycles. In TCRdb, the 5' RACE reads were re-called with MiXCR into one record per CDR3 protein. The repertoire holds around 1,000,000 distinct CDR3 sequences, with roughly 24% as singletons. The same sample was also studied in work on T cells of mothers and their children. From that report: cDNA synthesis used all extracted RNA, 1.5 ug per 15 ul.

Sequenced: blood. This TCR derives from a girl aged 2 to 9 in good health.

CDR3 coding DNA: TGTGCCAGCAGTGTCCCCTTTCCGGGGGGGCGCTGGGAAGAGACCCAGTACTTC. Protein: CASSVPFPGGRWEETQYF. This chain links TRBV2 with TRBJ2-5, with TRBD2 matching 8 bases. V gave up 4 bases and J gave up 3 bases; unmatched junction bases: 16. CDR3 length: 18 amino acids. CDR1 is SNHLY and CDR2 is FYNNEI in the germline V gene.